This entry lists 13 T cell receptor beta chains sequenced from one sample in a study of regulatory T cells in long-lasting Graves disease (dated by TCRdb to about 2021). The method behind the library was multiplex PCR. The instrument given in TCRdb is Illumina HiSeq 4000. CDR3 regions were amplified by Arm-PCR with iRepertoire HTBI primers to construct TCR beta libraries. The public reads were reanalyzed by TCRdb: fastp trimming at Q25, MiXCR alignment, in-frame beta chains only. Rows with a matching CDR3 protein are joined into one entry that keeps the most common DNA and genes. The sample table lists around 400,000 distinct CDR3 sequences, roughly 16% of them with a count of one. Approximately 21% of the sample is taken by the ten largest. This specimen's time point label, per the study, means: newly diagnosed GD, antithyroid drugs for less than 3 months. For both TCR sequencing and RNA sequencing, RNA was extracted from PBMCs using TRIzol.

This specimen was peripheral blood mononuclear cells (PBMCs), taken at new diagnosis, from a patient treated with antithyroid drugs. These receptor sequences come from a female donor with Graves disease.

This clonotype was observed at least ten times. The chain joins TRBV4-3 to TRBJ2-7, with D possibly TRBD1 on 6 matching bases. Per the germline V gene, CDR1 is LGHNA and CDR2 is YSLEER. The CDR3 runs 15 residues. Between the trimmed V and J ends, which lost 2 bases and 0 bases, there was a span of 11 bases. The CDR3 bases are TGCGCCAGCAGCCAAACAGGGCCCGACTCCTACGAGCAGTACTTC. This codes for CASSQTGPDSYEQYF.

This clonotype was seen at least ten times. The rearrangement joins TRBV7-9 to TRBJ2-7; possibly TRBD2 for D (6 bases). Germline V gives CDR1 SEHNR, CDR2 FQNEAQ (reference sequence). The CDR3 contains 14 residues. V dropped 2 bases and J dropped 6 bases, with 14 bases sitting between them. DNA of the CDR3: TGTGCCAGCAGCTTAACACGGGGAGGAGGCGAGCAGTACTTC. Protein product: CASSLTRGGGEQYF.

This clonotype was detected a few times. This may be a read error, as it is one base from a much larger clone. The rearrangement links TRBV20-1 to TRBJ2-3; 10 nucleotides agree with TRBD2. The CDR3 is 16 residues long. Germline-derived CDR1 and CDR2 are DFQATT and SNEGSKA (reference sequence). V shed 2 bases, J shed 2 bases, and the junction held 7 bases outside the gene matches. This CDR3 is CSARRPAGGFTDTQYF. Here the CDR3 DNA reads TGCAGTGCTAGACGTCCAGCGGGGGGGTTCACAGATACGCAGTATTTT.

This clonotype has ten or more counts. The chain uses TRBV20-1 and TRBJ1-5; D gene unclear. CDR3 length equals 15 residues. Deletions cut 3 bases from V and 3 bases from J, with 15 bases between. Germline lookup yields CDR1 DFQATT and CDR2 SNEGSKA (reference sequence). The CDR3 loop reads CSASNTSELNQPQHF. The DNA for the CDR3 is TGCAGTGCTAGTAATACGTCGGAGCTCAATCAGCCCCAGCATTTT.

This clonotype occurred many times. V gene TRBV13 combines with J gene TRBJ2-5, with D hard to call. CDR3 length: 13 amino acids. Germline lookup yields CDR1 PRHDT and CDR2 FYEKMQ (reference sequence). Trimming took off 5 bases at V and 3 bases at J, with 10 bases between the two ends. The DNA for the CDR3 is TGTGCCAGCAGCCCCAGAATTGAAGAGACCCAGTACTTC. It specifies CASSPRIEETQYF.

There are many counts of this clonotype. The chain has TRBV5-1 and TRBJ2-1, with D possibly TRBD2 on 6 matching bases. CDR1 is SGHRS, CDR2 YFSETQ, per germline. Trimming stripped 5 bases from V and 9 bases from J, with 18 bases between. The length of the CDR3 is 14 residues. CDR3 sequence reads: CASREGTSVGEQFF. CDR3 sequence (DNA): TGCGCCAGCAGGGAAGGGACTTCGGTCGGTGAGCAGTTCTTC.

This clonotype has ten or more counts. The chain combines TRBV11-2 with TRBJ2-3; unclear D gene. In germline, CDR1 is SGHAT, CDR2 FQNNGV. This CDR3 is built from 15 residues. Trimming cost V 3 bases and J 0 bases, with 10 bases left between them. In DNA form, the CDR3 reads TGTGCCAGCAGCTTTCGGGCGGACAGCACAGATACGCAGTATTTT. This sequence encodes CASSFRADSTDTQYF.

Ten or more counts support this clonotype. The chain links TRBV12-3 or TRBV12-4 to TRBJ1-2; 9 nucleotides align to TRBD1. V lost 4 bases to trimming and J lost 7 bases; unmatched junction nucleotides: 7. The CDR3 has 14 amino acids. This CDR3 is CASSWGQGGGGYTF. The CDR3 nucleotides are TGTGCCAGCAGTTGGGGACAGGGCGGAGGTGGCTACACCTTC.

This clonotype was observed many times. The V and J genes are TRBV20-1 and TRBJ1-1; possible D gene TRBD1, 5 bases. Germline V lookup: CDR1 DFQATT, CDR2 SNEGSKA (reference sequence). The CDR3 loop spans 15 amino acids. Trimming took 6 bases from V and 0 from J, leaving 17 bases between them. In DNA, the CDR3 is TGCAGTGCGCAAAGACCCGTGGACATGAACACTGAAGCTTTCTTT. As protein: CSAQRPVDMNTEAFF.

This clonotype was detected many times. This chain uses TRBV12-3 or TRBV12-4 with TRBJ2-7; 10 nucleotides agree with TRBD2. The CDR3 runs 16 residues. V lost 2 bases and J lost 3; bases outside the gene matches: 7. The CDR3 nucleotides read TGTGCCAGCAGTTTATCAGCGGGAGGGCTTTTCTACGAGCAGTACTTC. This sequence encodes CASSLSAGGLFYEQYF.

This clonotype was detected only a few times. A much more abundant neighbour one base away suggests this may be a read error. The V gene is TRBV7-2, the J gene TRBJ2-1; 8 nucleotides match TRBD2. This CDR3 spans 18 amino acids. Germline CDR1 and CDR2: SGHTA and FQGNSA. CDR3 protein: CASTLEVVRTSSYNGQFF. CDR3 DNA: TGTGCCAGCACTCTCGAGGTGGTGCGGACTAGCTCCTACAATGGGCAGTTCTTC.

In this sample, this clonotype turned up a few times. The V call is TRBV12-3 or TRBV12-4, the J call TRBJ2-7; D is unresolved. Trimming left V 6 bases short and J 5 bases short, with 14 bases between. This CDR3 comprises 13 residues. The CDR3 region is CASSPFLVDEQYF. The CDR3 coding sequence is TGTGCCAGCAGCCCCTTTCTGGTCGACGAGCAGTACTTC.

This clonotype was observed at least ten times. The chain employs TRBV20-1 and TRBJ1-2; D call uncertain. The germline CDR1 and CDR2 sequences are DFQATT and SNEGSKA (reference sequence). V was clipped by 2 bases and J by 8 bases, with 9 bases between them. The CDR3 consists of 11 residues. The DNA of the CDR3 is TGCAGTGCTAGAACAGCAACGGGCTACACCTTC. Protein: CSARTATGYTF.